One T cell receptor (beta chain) is described in this entry. The junction does not match germline at one end; this may be a read error. Ages ranged from roughly 18 to 95 years, with residence in under 25 US areas. Produced via immunoSEQ multiplex PCR; TCRdb's table is partial and in-frame only. Here the sample spans 400,000 to 500,000 clones, over 75% being singletons. The CDR3 totals 16 residues. From germline, CDR1 is SSHAT and CDR2 FNYEAQ (reference sequence). This specimen belongs to a study of blood T cell repertoires in COVID-19. The receptor was isolated from a woman aged 40 to 50 who had recovered from COVID-19. Sequencing was carried out using PBMCs or T cells enriched from blood (not recorded which). V and J are TRBV7-7 and TRBJ2-5; 8 bases map to TRBD2. The CDR3 is CASSSSGSGIQETQYF. The CDR3, as DNA: TGTGCTAGCAGCTCAAGCGGGAGTGGGATCCAAGAGACCCAGTACTTC.